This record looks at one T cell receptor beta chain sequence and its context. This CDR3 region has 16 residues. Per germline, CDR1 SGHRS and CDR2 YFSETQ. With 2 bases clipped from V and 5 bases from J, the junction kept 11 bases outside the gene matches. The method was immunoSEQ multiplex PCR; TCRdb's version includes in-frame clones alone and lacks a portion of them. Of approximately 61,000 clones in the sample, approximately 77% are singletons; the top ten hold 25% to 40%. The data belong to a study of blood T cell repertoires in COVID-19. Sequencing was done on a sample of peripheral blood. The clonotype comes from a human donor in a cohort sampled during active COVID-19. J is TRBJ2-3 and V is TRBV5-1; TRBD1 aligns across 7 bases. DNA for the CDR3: TGCGCCAGCAGCTTATCCGACAGGGAACCGTTAGATACGCAGTATTTT. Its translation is CASSLSDREPLDTQYF.